Presented here are 30 T cell receptor beta chains from one specimen sequenced in a study of technical replicates of blood from a handful of donors (dated by TCRdb to about 2017). Library preparation employed the immunoSEQ multiplex PCR assay. TCRdb took over this immuneACCESS table, retaining in-frame rearrangements with V and J assigned. Such tables are incomplete; in checked studies, under half of the missing clones stem from an unresolved V gene, and the remainder is unexplained. Counted in this sample were more than 90,000 clones; 95% of them appeared once. Around 0.3% of the sample rests with the top ten. The sample comprised T cells isolated from PBMCs. These receptors were taken from a human donor in good health.

This clone was recorded only once. The V gene is TRBV6-5, the J gene TRBJ2-1; 7 bases agree with TRBD1. The CDR3 runs to 14 residues. Trimming removed 6 bases from V and 7 bases from J; junction bases left unmatched: 9. CDR1 and CDR2 (germline): MNHEY, SVGAGI. This CDR3 is CASRLGQKINEQFF. DNA of the CDR3: TGTGCCAGCAGACTGGGACAGAAAATTAATGAGCAGTTCTTC.

The chain has TRBV2 and TRBJ1-2, with 10 positions matching TRBD1. V lost 8 bases to trimming and J lost 4 bases; unmatched junction nucleotides: 4. Germline CDR1 is SNHLY and CDR2 is FYNNEI. The CDR3 is made up of 13 amino acids. In nucleotides, the CDR3 is TGTGCCAGCTTAGGGACAGGGGCCTATGGCTACACCTTC. It specifies CASLGTGAYGYTF.

This clone showed up just once. The chain carries TRBV29-1 and TRBJ2-1; 7 bases match TRBD2. This CDR3 has 16 residues. Germline V gene sequence: CDR1 SQVTM, CDR2 ANQGSEA. J was trimmed by 6 bases and V by 4 bases; bases with no gene match: 15. The DNA of the CDR3 is TGCAGCGTTGTATCTGTTGGCGGGAGCTACGGCAATGAGCAGTTCTTC. Protein: CSVVSVGGSYGNEQFF.

The chain combines TRBV5-4 with TRBJ2-3; 9 bases agree with TRBD2. The ends lost 3 bases at V and 2 bases at J; junction bases unmatched: 13. The CDR3 is made up of 18 amino acids. Germline V gene data show CDR1 as SGHNT and CDR2 as YYREEE (reference sequence). Here the CDR3 DNA reads TGTGCCAGCAGCTCCCCGAGCGGGAGGCCGTATTTCACAGATACGCAGTATTTT. Its translation: CASSSPSGRPYFTDTQYF.

The chain employs TRBV28 and TRBJ2-2, with D hard to call. This CDR3 has 14 residues. Between the trimmed V and J ends, which lost 3 bases and 10 bases, there was a span of 15 bases. Germline V gives CDR1 MDHEN, CDR2 SYDVKM. CDR3: CASSLSNAQKELFF. The CDR3 DNA follows: TGTGCCAGCAGTTTGAGCAACGCCCAAAAGGAGCTGTTTTTT.

The chain links TRBV6-1 to TRBJ2-1; D ambiguous. V dropped 7 bases and J dropped 15 bases, with 19 bases sitting between them. Germline V CDR1 and CDR2: MNHNS, SASEGT. This CDR3 is 12 amino acids long. The CDR3 DNA is TGTGCCAGCAATAAAGGCCAGATAGCCTGGTTCTTC. Translating gives CASNKGQIAWFF.

This chain links TRBV29-1 with TRBJ2-1; TRBD2 might be the D (5 bases). Trimming cost V 3 bases and J 9 bases, with 12 bases left between them. This CDR3 region has 12 residues. The germline V gene has CDR1 SQVTM and CDR2 ANQGSEA. CDR3 nucleotides: TGCAGCGTTGAGGCCCCGGCGGGTGAGCAGTTCTTC. Protein sequence: CSVEAPAGEQFF.

This clone was seen once. This chain connects TRBV11-3 to TRBJ2-1; 11 bases agree with TRBD2. Per germline, CDR1 SGHNT and CDR2 YENEEA. After removal of 0 bases from V and 5 bases from J, the junction contained 6 bases not matched to a gene. This CDR3 contains 17 residues. The CDR3 sequence: CASSLDPLAGVNNEQFF. In DNA, the CDR3 is TGTGCCAGCAGCTTAGATCCACTAGCGGGAGTAAACAATGAGCAGTTCTTC.

J is TRBJ1-1 and V is TRBV5-1, with D tentatively TRBD1 (5 bases). The V end was cut by 4 bases, the J end by 5 bases, with 15 bases between. Germline-derived CDR1 and CDR2 are SGHRS and YFSETQ. This CDR3 comprises 14 residues. The DNA for the CDR3 is TGCGCCAGCAGCGGCGGGGACCTAAGGACTGAAGCTTTCTTT. Translation gives CASSGGDLRTEAFF.

The gene calls are TRBV19 and TRBJ2-1, with 7 nucleotides matching TRBD2. The CDR3 runs 15 residues. Germline CDR1 and CDR2: LNHDA and SQIVND (reference sequence). The J segment lost 5 bases and the V segment lost 5 bases, leaving 9 bases of the junction unmatched. The CDR3 DNA sequence: TGTGCCAGTAGTCAGTCGAGCGGGACTCACAATGAGCAGTTCTTC. Encoded protein: CASSQSSGTHNEQFF. The whole variable domain, filled in from reference TRBV19 and TRBJ2-1, reads DGGITQSPKYLFRKEGQNVTLSCEQNLNHDAMYWYRQDPGQGLRLIYYSQIVNDFQKGDIAEGYSVSREKKESFPLTVTSAQKNPTAFYLCASSQSSGTHNEQFFGPGTRLTVL.

This chain connects TRBV11-2 to TRBJ1-3, with D perhaps TRBD1 (5 bases). CDR1 and CDR2 from the germline V gene are SGHAT and FQNNGV. The V end was cut by 6 bases, the J end by 0 bases, with 6 bases between. The CDR3 loop spans 13 amino acids. The CDR3 sequence is CASRDISGNTIYF. The CDR3 DNA reads TGTGCCAGCAGGGACATCTCTGGAAACACCATATATTTT.

This chain joins TRBV7-2 and TRBJ1-3, with 7 bases aligning to TRBD1. The V gene's germline CDR1 is SGHTA and CDR2 FQGNSA. CDR3 length equals 14 residues. Trimming removed 4 bases from V and 4 bases from J; junction bases left unmatched: 4. CDR3 bases: TGTGCCAGCAGCTGGGGACAGCTAGGAAACACCATATATTTT. Protein: CASSWGQLGNTIYF.

The V call is TRBV11-2, the J call TRBJ1-3; D perhaps matches TRBD1 (5 bases). Trimming removed 6 bases at V and 9 bases at J, with 12 bases between. CDR3 length: 12 residues. Germline V gives CDR1 SGHAT, CDR2 FQNNGV. This chain's CDR3 is CASSLNGATIYF. The CDR3 DNA is TGTGCCAGCAGTCTCAATGGGGCCACCATATATTTT.

This chain links TRBV27 with TRBJ2-1; 8 bases align to TRBD2. The germline CDR1 and CDR2 sequences are MNHEY and SMNVEV (reference sequence). The J segment lost 4 bases and the V segment lost 3 bases, leaving 8 bases of the junction unmatched. The CDR3 runs to 16 residues. As DNA, the CDR3 is TGTGCCAGCAGTTTGCTCGGGAGGGCCTCATACAATGAGCAGTTCTTC. Translation: CASSLLGRASYNEQFF.

The chain employs TRBV7-9 and TRBJ2-2; no definite D call. This CDR3 spans 14 amino acids. V was pared by 5 bases and J by 5 bases, with 12 bases between. Germline CDR1 reads SEHNR; CDR2 reads FQNEAQ (reference sequence). CDR3 residues: CASSLTFGTGELFF. The CDR3 region has the DNA TGTGCCAGCAGCCTCACCTTCGGGACCGGGGAGCTGTTTTTT.

CDR3 protein: CASSLALAGLYNEQFF. For the CDR3, the DNA is TGTGCCAGCAGCTTAGCGCTGGCAGGACTTTACAATGAGCAGTTCTTC. The V call is TRBV7-9, the J call TRBJ2-1, with D possibly matching TRBD2 (5 bases). CDR1 and CDR2 from the germline V gene are SEHNR and FQNEAQ (reference sequence). V was pared by 0 bases and J by 4 bases, with 13 bases between. The CDR3 contains 16 residues.

In this sample, this clone turned up once. This chain connects TRBV11-2 to TRBJ2-7; maybe TRBD2 (6 bases). V dropped 6 bases and J dropped 7 bases, with 19 bases sitting between them. CDR3 length: 14 amino acids. CDR1 and CDR2 from the germline V gene are SGHAT and FQNNGV. The CDR3 bases are TGTGCCAGCAGTTCCCAAGCGGGTCTTGTGGAGCAGTACTTC. This translates into CASSSQAGLVEQYF.

The chain employs TRBV10-3 and TRBJ1-5, with unresolved D. The CDR3 contains 13 residues. CDR1 is ENHRY, CDR2 SYGVKD, per germline. V was clipped by 10 bases and J by 2 bases, with 12 bases between them. The CDR3 bases are TGTGCCACGACCGACCGGGGCAATCAGCCCCAGCATTTT. The encoded protein is CATTDRGNQPQHF.

The chain employs TRBV18 and TRBJ2-3; 7 bases are a match to TRBD1. With V trimmed by 2 bases and J by 3 bases, 5 bases remained unmatched. Germline loops: CDR1 KGHSH, CDR2 LQKENI. The CDR3 totals 15 residues. The CDR3 spells CASSPSRGITDTQYF. The CDR3 region has the DNA TGTGCCAGCTCACCAAGCAGGGGGATAACAGATACGCAGTATTTT.

The J gene is TRBJ1-1, the V gene TRBV27; D unclear. V gave up 0 bases and J gave up 2 bases, with 10 bases separating them. The CDR3 extends over 15 amino acids. In germline, CDR1 is MNHEY, CDR2 SMNVEV (reference sequence). CDR3 sequence reads: CASSLSTGLNTEAFF. The CDR3 DNA sequence: TGTGCCAGCAGTTTATCGACGGGGTTAAACACTGAAGCTTTCTTT.

This rearrangement joins TRBV7-2 to TRBJ2-3; 13 positions agree with TRBD2. The germline CDR1 and CDR2 sequences are SGHTA and FQGNSA. This CDR3 spans 16 amino acids. Trimming removed 4 bases from V and 4 bases from J; junction bases left unmatched: 5. Written as DNA, the CDR3 is TGTGCCAGCAGCTATGGACTAGCGGGAGTTGCAGATACGCAGTATTTT. It encodes CASSYGLAGVADTQYF.

The chain couples TRBV6-6 to TRBJ1-2; D not resolved. The length of the CDR3 is 14 residues. V lost 0 bases and J 2 bases, leaving 7 bases between the germline ends. The germline V gene has CDR1 MNHNY and CDR2 SVGAGI (reference sequence). The CDR3 sequence: CASSYSEENYGYTF. The CDR3 DNA is TGTGCCAGCAGTTACTCAGAGGAGAACTATGGCTACACCTTC.

The rearrangement links TRBV4-1 to TRBJ2-3, with a tentative D call TRBD2 (5 bases). This CDR3 spans 15 amino acids. Between the trimmed V and J ends, which lost 1 base and 2 bases, there was a span of 10 bases. CDR1 and CDR2 from the germline V gene are MGHRA and YSYEKL. The CDR3 protein is CASSQAARDTDTQYF. For the CDR3, the DNA is TGCGCCAGCAGCCAAGCTGCTCGGGACACAGATACGCAGTATTTT.

The genes are TRBV6-5 and TRBJ1-3; TRBD1 is a possible D gene (5 bases). CDR3 length equals 16 residues. CDR1 and CDR2 (germline): MNHEY, SVGAGI. Between the trimmed V and J ends, which lost 0 bases and 2 bases, there was a span of 11 bases. The CDR3 is CASSYSSQGPGNTIYF. The DNA for the CDR3 is TGTGCCAGCAGTTACTCATCCCAGGGCCCTGGAAACACCATATATTTT.

J is TRBJ2-3 and V is TRBV5-1; TRBD2 aligns across 11 bases. The CDR3 runs to 17 residues. Germline V gives CDR1 SGHRS, CDR2 YFSETQ. The V segment lost 5 bases and the J segment 1 base; nucleotides outside the gene matches: 9. CDR3 amino acids: CASSLGGTSGRTDTQYF. DNA of the CDR3: TGCGCCAGCAGTCTTGGGGGGACTAGCGGCCGCACAGATACGCAGTATTTT.

The DNA of the CDR3 is TGTGCCAGCAGCTACGACGAAGGAGGAGGCTACGAGCAGTACTTC. This encodes CASSYDEGGGYEQYF. The chain combines TRBV7-2 with TRBJ2-7; possible D gene TRBD2, 5 bases. V lost 4 bases and J lost 3, with 16 bases in between. The germline V gene has CDR1 SGHTA and CDR2 FQGNSA. The CDR3 is made up of 15 amino acids. The whole variable domain, remainder taken from reference TRBV7-2 and TRBJ2-7, is GAGVSQSPSNKVTEKGKDVELRCDPISGHTALYWYRQSLGQGLEFLIYFQGNSAPDKSGLPSDRFSAERTGGSVSTLTIQRTQQEDSAVYLCASSYDEGGGYEQYFGPGTRLTVT.

V usage is TRBV6-5 and J usage is TRBJ2-3; 9 positions match TRBD2. J lost 3 bases, V lost 6 bases, and 4 bases had no gene match. The CDR3 contains 14 residues. In germline, CDR1 is MNHEY, CDR2 SVGAGI. The CDR3 DNA is TGTGCCAGCAGGCTCGGACTAGCGACAGATACGCAGTATTTT. Encoded protein: CASRLGLATDTQYF.

As concerns this clone: Other DNA sequences from this sample encode an identical CDR3 as well. This chain uses TRBV20-1 with TRBJ2-3; D call uncertain. The germline V and J ends were trimmed by 3 bases and 3 bases, with 4 bases remaining between them. Germline values: CDR1 DFQATT, CDR2 SNEGSKA (reference sequence). The CDR3 totals 11 residues. The CDR3 is CSASYTDTQYF. As DNA, the CDR3 is TGCAGTGCTAGTTATACAGATACGCAGTATTTT.

This clone was seen a few times. V and J are TRBV12-5 and TRBJ1-5; D possibly corresponds to TRBD1 (6 bases). V lost 1 base and J 6 bases, leaving 7 bases between the germline ends. CDR3 length equals 13 residues. CDR1 and CDR2 (germline): LGHNT, FRNRAP. CDR3 sequence reads: CASGLGRGQPQHF. The CDR3 region has the DNA TGTGCTAGTGGTTTGGGCAGGGGTCAGCCCCAGCATTTT.

The rearrangement uses TRBV29-1 and TRBJ2-5, with D perhaps matching TRBD1 (6 bases). This CDR3 contains 13 residues. Germline CDR1 and CDR2: SQVTM and ANQGSEA. V shed 7 bases and J shed 5 bases, with 17 bases lying between them. DNA for the CDR3: TGCAGCGGTCTACAGGGCTTGCGGGAGACCCAGTACTTC. This sequence encodes CSGLQGLRETQYF.